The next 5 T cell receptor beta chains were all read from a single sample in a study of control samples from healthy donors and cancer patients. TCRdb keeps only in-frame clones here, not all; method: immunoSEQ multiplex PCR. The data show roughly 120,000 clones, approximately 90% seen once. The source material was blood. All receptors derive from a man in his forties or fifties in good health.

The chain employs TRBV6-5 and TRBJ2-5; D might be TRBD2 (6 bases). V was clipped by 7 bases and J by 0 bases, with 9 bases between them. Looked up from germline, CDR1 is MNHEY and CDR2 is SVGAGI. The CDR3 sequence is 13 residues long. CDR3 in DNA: TGTGCCAGCACCGCGGGGAACCAAGAGACCCAGTACTTC. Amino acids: CASTAGNQETQYF.

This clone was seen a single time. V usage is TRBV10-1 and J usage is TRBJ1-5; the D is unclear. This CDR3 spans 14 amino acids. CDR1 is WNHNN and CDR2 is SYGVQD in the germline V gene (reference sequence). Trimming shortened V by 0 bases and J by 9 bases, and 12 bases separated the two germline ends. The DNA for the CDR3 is TGCGCCAGCAGTGAGTCCGGCTCCGGTCGGCCCCAGCATTTT. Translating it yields CASSESGSGRPQHF.

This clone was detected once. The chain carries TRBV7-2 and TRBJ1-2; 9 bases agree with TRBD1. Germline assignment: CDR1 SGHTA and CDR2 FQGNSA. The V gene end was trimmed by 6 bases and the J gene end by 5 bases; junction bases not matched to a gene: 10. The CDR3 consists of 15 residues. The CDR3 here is CASSPGTGYRYGYTF. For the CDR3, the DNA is TGTGCCAGCAGTCCAGGGACAGGGTACCGTTATGGCTACACCTTC.

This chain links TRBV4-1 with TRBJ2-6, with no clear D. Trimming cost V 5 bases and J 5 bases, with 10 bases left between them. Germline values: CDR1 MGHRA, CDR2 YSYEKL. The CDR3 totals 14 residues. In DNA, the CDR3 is TGCGCCAGCAGCGACCAGACATGGGCCAACGTCCTGACTTTC. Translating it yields CASSDQTWANVLTF.

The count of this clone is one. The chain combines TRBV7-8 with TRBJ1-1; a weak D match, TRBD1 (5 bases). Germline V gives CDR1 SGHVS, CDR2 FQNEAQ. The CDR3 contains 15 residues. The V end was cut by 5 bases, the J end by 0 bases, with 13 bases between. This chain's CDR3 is CASSPRPGMNTEAFF. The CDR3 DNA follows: TGTGCCAGCAGCCCGAGACCAGGGATGAACACTGAAGCTTTCTTT.